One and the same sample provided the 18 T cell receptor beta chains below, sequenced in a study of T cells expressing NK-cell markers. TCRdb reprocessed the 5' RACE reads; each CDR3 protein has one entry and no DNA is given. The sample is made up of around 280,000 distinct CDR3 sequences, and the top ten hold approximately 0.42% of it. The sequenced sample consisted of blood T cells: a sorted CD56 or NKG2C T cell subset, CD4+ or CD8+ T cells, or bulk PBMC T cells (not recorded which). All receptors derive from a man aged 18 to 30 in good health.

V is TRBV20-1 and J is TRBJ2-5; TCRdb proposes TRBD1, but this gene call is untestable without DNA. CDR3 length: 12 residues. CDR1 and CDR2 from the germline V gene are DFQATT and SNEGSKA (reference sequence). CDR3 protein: CSANWPERGQYF.

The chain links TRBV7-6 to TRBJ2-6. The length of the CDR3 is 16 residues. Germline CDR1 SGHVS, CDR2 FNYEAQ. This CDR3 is CASSFQGSYGANVLTF.

The CDR3 spells CASSPNGGRVYAEQFF. The chain has TRBV7-2 and TRBJ2-1; as DNA is missing, the TRBD2 call by TCRdb cannot be tested. Per germline, CDR1 SGHTA and CDR2 FQGNSA. The CDR3 consists of 16 residues.

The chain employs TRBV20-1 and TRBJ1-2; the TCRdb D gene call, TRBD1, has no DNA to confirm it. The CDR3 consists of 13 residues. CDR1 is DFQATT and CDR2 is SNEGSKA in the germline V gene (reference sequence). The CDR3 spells CSATTGTGYGYTF.

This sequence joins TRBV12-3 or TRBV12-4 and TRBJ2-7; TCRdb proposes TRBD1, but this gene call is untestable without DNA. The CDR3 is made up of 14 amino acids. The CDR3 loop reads CASSMQGAVYEQYF.

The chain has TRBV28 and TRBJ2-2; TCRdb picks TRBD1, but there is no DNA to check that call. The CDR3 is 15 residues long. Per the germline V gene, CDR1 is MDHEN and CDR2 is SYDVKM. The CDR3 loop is CASSLERTGPGELFF.

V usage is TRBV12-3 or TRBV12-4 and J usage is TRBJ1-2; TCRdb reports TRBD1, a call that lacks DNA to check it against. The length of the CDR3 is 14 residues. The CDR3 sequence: CASSPPGLGYGYTF.

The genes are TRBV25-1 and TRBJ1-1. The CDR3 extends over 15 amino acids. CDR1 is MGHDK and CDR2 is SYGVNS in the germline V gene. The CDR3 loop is CASSDSGFGNTEAFF.

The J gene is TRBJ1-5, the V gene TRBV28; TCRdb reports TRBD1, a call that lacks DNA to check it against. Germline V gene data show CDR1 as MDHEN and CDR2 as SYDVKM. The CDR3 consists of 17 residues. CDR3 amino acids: CASSLFGWAEPNQPQHF.

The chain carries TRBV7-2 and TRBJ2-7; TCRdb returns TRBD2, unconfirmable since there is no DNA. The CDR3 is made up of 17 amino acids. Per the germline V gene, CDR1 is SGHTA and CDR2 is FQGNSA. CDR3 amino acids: CASSPRLAGPHYYEQYF.

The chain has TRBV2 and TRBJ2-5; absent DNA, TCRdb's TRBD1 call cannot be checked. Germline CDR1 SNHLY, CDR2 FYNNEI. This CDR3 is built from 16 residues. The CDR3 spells CASSEGTGGFGETQYF.

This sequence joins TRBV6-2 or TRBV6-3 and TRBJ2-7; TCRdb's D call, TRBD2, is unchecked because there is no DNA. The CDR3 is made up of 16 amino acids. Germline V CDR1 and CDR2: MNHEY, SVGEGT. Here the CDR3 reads CASSYSRREATYEQYF.

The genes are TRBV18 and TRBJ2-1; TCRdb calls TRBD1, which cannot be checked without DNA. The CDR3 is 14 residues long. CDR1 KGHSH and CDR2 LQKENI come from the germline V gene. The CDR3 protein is CASSLDRGHNEQFF.

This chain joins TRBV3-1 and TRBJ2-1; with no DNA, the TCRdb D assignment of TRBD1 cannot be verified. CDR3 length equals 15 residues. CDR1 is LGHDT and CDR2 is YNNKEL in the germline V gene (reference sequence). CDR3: CASSQETGSHNEQFF.

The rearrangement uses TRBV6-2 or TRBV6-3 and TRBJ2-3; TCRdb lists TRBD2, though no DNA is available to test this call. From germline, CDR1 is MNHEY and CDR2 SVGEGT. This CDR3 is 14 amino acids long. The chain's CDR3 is CAGRRMQETDTQYF.

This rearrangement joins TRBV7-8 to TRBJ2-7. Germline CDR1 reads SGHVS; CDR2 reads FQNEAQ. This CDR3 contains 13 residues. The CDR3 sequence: CASSLPTAYEQYF.

CDR3 loop: CSVVFVPNQPQHF. The chain recombines TRBV29-1 with TRBJ1-5. The CDR3 sequence is 13 residues long. Germline CDR1 SQVTM, CDR2 ANQGSEA.

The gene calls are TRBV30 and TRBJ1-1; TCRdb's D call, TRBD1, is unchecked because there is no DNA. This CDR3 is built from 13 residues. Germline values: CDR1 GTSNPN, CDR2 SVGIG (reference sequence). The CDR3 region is CAWSGTVKSEAFF.